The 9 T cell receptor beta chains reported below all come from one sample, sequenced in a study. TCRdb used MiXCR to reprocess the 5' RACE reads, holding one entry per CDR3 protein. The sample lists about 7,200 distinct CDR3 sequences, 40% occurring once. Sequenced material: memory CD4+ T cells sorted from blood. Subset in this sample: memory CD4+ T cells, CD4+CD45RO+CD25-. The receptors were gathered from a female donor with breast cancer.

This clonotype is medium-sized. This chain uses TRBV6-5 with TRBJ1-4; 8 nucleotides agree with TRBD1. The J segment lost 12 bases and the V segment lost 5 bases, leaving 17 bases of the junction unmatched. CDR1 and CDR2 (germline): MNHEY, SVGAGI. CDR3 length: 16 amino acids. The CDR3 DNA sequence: TGTGCCAGCAGTCCCAGTTCTCAGGGGGCGCGGGTCCAACTGTTTTTT. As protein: CASSPSSQGARVQLFF.

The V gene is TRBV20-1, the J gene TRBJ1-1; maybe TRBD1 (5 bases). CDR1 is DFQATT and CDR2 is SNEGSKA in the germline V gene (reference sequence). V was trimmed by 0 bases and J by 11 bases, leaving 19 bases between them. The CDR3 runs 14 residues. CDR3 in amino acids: CSAREIAGWGGAFF. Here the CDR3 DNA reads TGCAGTGCTAGAGAGATTGCAGGGTGGGGGGGGGCTTTCTTT.

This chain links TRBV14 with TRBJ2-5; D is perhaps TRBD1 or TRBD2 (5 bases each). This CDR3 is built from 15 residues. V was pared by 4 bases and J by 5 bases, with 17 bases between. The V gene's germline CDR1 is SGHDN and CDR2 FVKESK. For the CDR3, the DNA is TGTGCCAGCAGCCGCTCCCAGGGTCGGAGGGAGACCCAGTACTTC. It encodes CASSRSQGRRETQYF. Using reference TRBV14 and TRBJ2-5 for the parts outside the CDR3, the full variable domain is EAGVTQFPSHSVIEKGQTVTLRCDPISGHDNLYWYRRVMGKEIKFLLHFVKESKQDESGMPNNRFLAERTGGTYSTLKVQPAELEDSGVYFCASSRSQGRRETQYFGPGTRLLVL.

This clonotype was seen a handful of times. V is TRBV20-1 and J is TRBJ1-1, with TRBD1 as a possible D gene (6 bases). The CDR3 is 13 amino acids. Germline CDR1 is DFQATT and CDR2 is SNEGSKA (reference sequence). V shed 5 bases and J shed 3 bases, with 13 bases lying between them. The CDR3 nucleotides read TGCAGTGCTCAGGCGGGACATCACACTGAAGCTTTCTTT. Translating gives CSAQAGHHTEAFF.

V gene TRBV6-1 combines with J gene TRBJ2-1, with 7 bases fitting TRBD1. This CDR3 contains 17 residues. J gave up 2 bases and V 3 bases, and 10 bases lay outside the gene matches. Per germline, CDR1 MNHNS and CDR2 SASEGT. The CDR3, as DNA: TGTGCCAGCAGTGACCCCACGACAGGGAAAGCCTACAATGAGCAGTTCTTC. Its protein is CASSDPTTGKAYNEQFF.

CDR3 DNA sequence: TGTGCCAGCAGCTCTCCAGGACAGGGGACGTTCTTC. Protein: CASSSPGQGTFF. The gene calls are TRBV11-3 and TRBJ2-1; 9 bases line up with TRBD1. This CDR3 is built from 12 residues. J lost 15 bases, V lost 4 bases, and 7 bases had no gene match. Germline CDR1 is SGHNT and CDR2 is YENEEA.

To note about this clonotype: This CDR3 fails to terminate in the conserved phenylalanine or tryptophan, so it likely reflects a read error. In nucleotides, the CDR3 is TGCGCCAGCAGTGAATCTAGTAGGGGACTAGCGGGAGTAAGGACAGATACGCAGTATTCT. Encoded protein: CASSESSRGLAGVRTDTQYS. The chain combines TRBV10-2 with TRBJ2-3; TRBD2 matches 14 bases. The V and J ends lost 3 bases and 3 bases, in that order; junction bases with no gene match: 14. This CDR3 region has 20 residues. Germline V lookup: CDR1 WSHSY, CDR2 SAAADI.

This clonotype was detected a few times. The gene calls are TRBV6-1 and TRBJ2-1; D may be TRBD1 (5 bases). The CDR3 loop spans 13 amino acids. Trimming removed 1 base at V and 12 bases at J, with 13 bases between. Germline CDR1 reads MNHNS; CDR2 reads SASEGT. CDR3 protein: CASSEDTGSGQFF. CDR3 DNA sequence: TGTGCCAGCAGTGAAGATACAGGCTCAGGGCAGTTCTTC.

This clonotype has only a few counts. The CDR3 protein is CASSLTGGGTEAFF. The DNA for the CDR3 is TGTGCCAGCAGCTTAACGGGTGGGGGGACTGAAGCTTTCTTT. The J gene is TRBJ1-1, the V gene TRBV7-9, with D possibly matching TRBD1 (5 bases). Germline V gene sequence: CDR1 SEHNR, CDR2 FQNEAQ (reference sequence). CDR3 size: 14 residues. Trimming stripped 2 bases from V and 5 bases from J, with 12 bases between.